Listed below are T cell receptor beta chains from one sample, sequenced in a study of T cells in localized non-small cell lung cancer. Some clones are missing from TCRdb's copy, which holds only in-frame ones; the method was immunoSEQ multiplex PCR. The table has 70,000 to 75,000 clones, approximately 84% seen once. The material was peripheral blood, obtained before any cancer treatment. The receptors come from a female donor of 60 years or more with stage I lung adenocarcinoma. The CDR3 runs from the conserved cysteine through the conserved F or W. Each record gives: clone size, D gene, CDR3 length, V gene, J gene, CDR3 DNA, CDR3 protein. The D gene is left open where the match is weak. Clone size, where shown, is once, few, many, or a class for clones that have expanded.

NA	NA	15	TRBV15	TRBJ1-4	TGTGCCACCAGCACCGCGACAGTTTATAATGAAAAACTGTTTTTT	CATSTATVYNEKLFF
NA	NA	12	TRBV19	TRBJ2-7	TGTGCCAGTAGACGAGGGTCCGACGAGCAGTACTTC	CASRRGSDEQYF
NA	NA	16	TRBV4-3	TRBJ2-3	TGCGCCAGCAGCCAAGCTACATGGCGGGACACAGATACGCAGTATTTT	CASSQATWRDTDTQYF
NA	NA	16	TRBV5-8	TRBJ1-5	TGTGCCAGCACCTTCACGTTGGAGTATAGCAATCAGCCCCAGCATTTT	CASTFTLEYSNQPQHF
NA	NA	14	TRBV27	TRBJ1-2	TGTGCCAGCAGAATTTTCGGGCGTGGCTATGGCTACACCTTC	CASRIFGRGYGYTF
NA	TRBD2	18	TRBV9	TRBJ2-3	TGTGCCAGCAGCCCCCGCCTCAGCGGGGGGGCGTATGGAGATACGCAGTATTTT	CASSPRLSGGAYGDTQYF
NA	TRBD2	16	TRBV5-1	TRBJ2-5	TGCGCCAGCAGCACGGGGGATAGCGGGTTCCAAGAGACCCAGTACTTC	CASSTGDSGFQETQYF
NA	NA	13	TRBV6-6	TRBJ2-7	TGTGCCAGCAGACGGACGGTTGAGAACGAGCAGTACTTC	CASRRTVENEQYF
NA	TRBD1	14	TRBV6-4	TRBJ2-3	TGTGCCAGCAGTGAGGGACAGGGGGCAGATACGCAGTATTTT	CASSEGQGADTQYF
NA	NA	14	TRBV28	TRBJ2-7	TGTGCCAGCAGTTTATCTGGGGGAACCTACGAGCAGTACTTC	CASSLSGGTYEQYF
NA	NA	14	TRBV2	TRBJ1-4	TGTGCCAGCAGTGACGATCAGGGGTGGGAAAAACTGTTTTTT	CASSDDQGWEKLFF
NA	NA	15	TRBV7-2	TRBJ2-7	TGTGCCAGCAGCTCCACGACAGGTCAAAGCTACGAGCAGTACTTC	CASSSTTGQSYEQYF
NA	TRBD2	15	TRBV12-5	TRBJ2-1	TGTGCTAGTGCCTACCGACTAGCGGGGGAACATGAGCAGTTCTTC	CASAYRLAGEHEQFF
once	NA	13	TRBV10-1	TRBJ2-6	TGCGCCAGCGTGACCTCTGGGGCCAACGTCCTGACTTTC	CASVTSGANVLTF
NA	NA	15	TRBV5-5	TRBJ2-2	TGTGCCAGCAGCTTGTCCAGGGGAGGCTCCGGGGAGCTGTTTTTT	CASSLSRGGSGELFF
few	NA	15	TRBV19	TRBJ1-1	TGTGCCACCCGACCCACCCCAGGGGCGTACACTGAAGCTTTCTTT	CATRPTPGAYTEAFF
NA	NA	15	TRBV5-1	TRBJ1-1	TGCGCCAGCAGCCCCCAGATCCTAAGGGGCACTGAAGCTTTCTTT	CASSPQILRGTEAFF
NA	TRBD1	15	TRBV14	TRBJ1-2	TGTGCCAGCAGCCTTGGGACAGGGGGAGACTATGGCTACACCTTC	CASSLGTGGDYGYTF
NA	TRBD1	13	TRBV19	TRBJ1-1	TGTGCCAGTAGTGGGACAGGGAGAACTGAAGCTTTCTTT	CASSGTGRTEAFF
NA	TRBD1	15	TRBV6-1	TRBJ1-5	TGTGCCAGCAGTGAACCTGTCAGGGGGCAACAGCCCCAGCATTTT	CASSEPVRGQQPQHF
once	NA	13	TRBV19	TRBJ1-5	TGTGCCAGTAGTATAGCAGGGCCTCAGCCCCAGCATTTT	CASSIAGPQPQHF
NA	NA	15	TRBV19	TRBJ1-6	TGTGCCAGTAGTATAGGACAAGAAAGGGATTCACCCCTCCACTTT	CASSIGQERDSPLHF
NA	NA	13	TRBV27	TRBJ2-2	TGTGCCAGCAGCCGCATCGCATTTGGGGAGCTGTTTTTT	CASSRIAFGELFF
NA	NA	12	TRBV28	TRBJ1-2	TGTGCCAGCAGTTTAAGAGCCTATGGCTACACCTTC	CASSLRAYGYTF
NA	TRBD1	15	TRBV6-6	TRBJ1-5	TGTGCCAGCCAACCCGGACAGGGGTTCAATCAGCCCCAGCATTTT	CASQPGQGFNQPQHF
NA	NA	11	TRBV19	TRBJ2-3	TGTGCCAGTAGTATGACAGATACGCAGTATTTT	CASSMTDTQYF
NA	TRBD1	12	TRBV4-1	TRBJ2-7	TGCGCCAGCAGTACCGGACAGGGGCGAACGTACTTC	CASSTGQGRTYF
NA	TRBD1	16	TRBV10-1	TRBJ1-6	TGCGCCAGCAGTGATGGATCGACAGGGGATAATTCACCCCTCCACTTT	CASSDGSTGDNSPLHF
NA	NA	14	TRBV2	TRBJ1-1	TGTGCCAGCAGTGGTGTGGGGGGGAACACTGAAGCTTTCTTT	CASSGVGGNTEAFF
once	NA	17	TRBV18	TRBJ1-1	TGTGCCAGCTCACCAAGATTCGGGGGGCGCGTTATAACTGAAGCTTTCTTT	CASSPRFGGRVITEAFF
NA	TRBD1	15	TRBV4-3	TRBJ2-2	TGCGCCAGCAGCCAAGACACAGGGGAAGACGGGGAGCTGTTTTTT	CASSQDTGEDGELFF
NA	TRBD1	18	TRBV6-4	TRBJ1-2	TGTGCCAGCAGTGACCCGCGGAGGTCGAGGGGGCGATATGTTGGCTACACCTTC	CASSDPRRSRGRYVGYTF
NA	NA	13	TRBV28	TRBJ1-2	TGTGCCAGCAGCCGAATGTCCACCTATGGCTACACCTTC	CASSRMSTYGYTF
NA	TRBD2	14	TRBV6-1	TRBJ2-1	TGTGCCAGCAGATGGACTAGCGGGGTCTATGAGCAGTTCTTC	CASRWTSGVYEQFF
NA	TRBD2	15	TRBV6-4	TRBJ2-2	TGTGCCAGCAGCCGACTAGCGGGAGCCGGCGGGGAGCTGTTTTTT	CASSRLAGAGGELFF
NA	NA	13	TRBV27	TRBJ1-2	TGTGCCAGCAGTTTGCGACCTAACTATGGCTACACCTTC	CASSLRPNYGYTF
NA	NA	14	TRBV2	TRBJ2-7	TGTGCCAGCAGTGACGGGGCAGGGTGGGCCGAGCAGTACTTC	CASSDGAGWAEQYF
NA	NA	15	TRBV9	TRBJ2-7	TGTGCCAGCAGCGTAGGGTCGACAGGCGATTACGAGCAGTACTTC	CASSVGSTGDYEQYF
NA	NA	16	TRBV28	TRBJ1-4	TGTGCCAGCAGTTCACCGTCCGGTGCCGCTGGGGAAAAACTGTTTTTT	CASSSPSGAAGEKLFF